The subject of this entry is one T cell receptor (beta chain). What it recognizes is unknown. The entry originates in a study of T cells in localized non-small cell lung cancer. This CDR3 spans 14 amino acids. CDR1 is SGDLS, CDR2 YYNGEE, per germline. V was cut by 3 bases and J by 7 bases, with 16 bases left in between. Overall study results and limits: The highest T cell clonality was in uninvolved adjacent lung, above tumor. With higher T cell density in blood came longer overall survival.

Clones were read by immunoSEQ multiplex PCR, and TCRdb kept only the in-frame ones, dropping some. The table has approximately 83,000 clones, 88% seen once. This TCR derives from a woman between 40 and 69 years old with stage I squamous cell lung carcinoma. Material: peripheral blood, obtained before any cancer treatment. The chain combines TRBV9 with TRBJ1-2; D gene unclear. CDR3 bases: TGTGCCAGCAGCGCGGACGGCTCCTGGCGTGGCTACACCTTC. Residues: CASSADGSWRGYTF.